The 23 T cell receptor beta chains given below trace back to one sample, sequenced in a study of shared clonotypes between healthy human individuals. Profiled with immunoSEQ multiplex PCR; TCRdb holds only in-frame clones, not every one. The table shows roughly 2,000,000 clones, with about 93% occurring only once. In the naive CD8 group, cells lacked CD45RO and were positively selected for CCR7, so terminally differentiated effector memory CD45RA+ cells were left out. The sequenced material came from naive CD8+ T cells from PBMCs. These TCRs come from a man younger than 30 in good health. Some clones in this sample may be carry-over from other donors' samples.

The chain uses TRBV6-5 and TRBJ1-4; D ambiguous. Germline V gene data show CDR1 as MNHEY and CDR2 as SVGAGI. The CDR3 covers 15 residues. The V end was cut by 7 bases, the J end by 0 bases, with 12 bases between. CDR3 amino acids: CASTNGVATNEKLFF. The CDR3, as DNA: TGTGCCAGCACTAATGGTGTTGCAACTAATGAAAAACTGTTTTTT.

The V gene is TRBV27, the J gene TRBJ1-1; the D is unclear. V lost 4 bases to trimming and J lost 1 base, with 10 bases between them. CDR3 size: 14 residues. Looked up from germline, CDR1 is MNHEY and CDR2 is SMNVEV (reference sequence). DNA of the CDR3: TGTGCCAGCAGTTACGGTCCCCCGAACACTGAAGCTTTCTTT. Its translation: CASSYGPPNTEAFF.

The chain employs TRBV27 and TRBJ2-1; 7 positions match TRBD2. The CDR3 extends over 15 amino acids. After removal of 3 bases from V and 3 bases from J, the junction contained 5 bases not matched to a gene. Germline loops: CDR1 MNHEY, CDR2 SMNVEV (reference sequence). The CDR3 coding sequence is TGTGCCAGCAGTTTTGCGGGAGTCGGCTACAATGAGCAGTTCTTC. Protein product: CASSFAGVGYNEQFF.

As DNA, the CDR3 is TGCGCCAGCAGCTTGGAAGGGCCGTCGTTCACTGAAGCTTTCTTT. Translation gives CASSLEGPSFTEAFF. V usage is TRBV5-1 and J usage is TRBJ1-1, with D unresolved. The germline V and J ends were trimmed by 0 bases and 4 bases, with 13 bases remaining between them. This CDR3 contains 15 residues. CDR1 is SGHRS and CDR2 is YFSETQ in the germline V gene.

The rearrangement joins TRBV10-2 to TRBJ2-3; no firm D call. Germline V CDR1 and CDR2: WSHSY, SAAADI. The CDR3 has 15 amino acids. Trimming left V 2 bases short and J 2 bases short, with 11 bases between. The CDR3 protein is CASSETDPDTDTQYF. The DNA for the CDR3 is TGCGCCAGCAGTGAGACCGACCCGGACACAGATACGCAGTATTTT.

The table lists this clone with a count of one. The chain has TRBV7-3 and TRBJ2-2; TRBD1 agrees at 7 bases. The CDR3 length is 17 residues. Germline CDR1 is SGHTA and CDR2 is FQGTGA. The V and J ends lost 0 bases and 2 bases, in that order; junction bases with no gene match: 6. CDR3 sequence reads: CASSLTPGTVNTGELFF. For the CDR3, the DNA is TGTGCCAGCAGCTTAACACCCGGGACAGTTAACACCGGGGAGCTGTTTTTT. The variable domain in full, with the rest retrieved from reference TRBV7-3 and TRBJ2-2, is GAGVSQTPSNKVTEKGKYVELRCDPISGHTALYWYRQSLGQGPEFLIYFQGTGAADDSGLPNDRFFAVRPEGSVSTLKIQRTERGDSAVYLCASSLTPGTVNTGELFFGEGSRLTVL.

This rearrangement joins TRBV27 to TRBJ1-2; perhaps TRBD1 as D (6 bases). The V end lost 1 base, the J end lost 7 bases, and 13 bases lay between the germline ends. This CDR3 has 14 amino acids. Germline V CDR1 and CDR2: MNHEY, SMNVEV (reference sequence). The CDR3 reads CASSLYPGVGGYTF. CDR3 nucleotides: TGTGCCAGCAGTTTATATCCAGGGGTTGGTGGCTACACCTTC.

The J gene is TRBJ1-2, the V gene TRBV2; D might be TRBD1 (5 bases). V lost 1 base to trimming and J lost 4 bases, with 13 bases between them. The length of the CDR3 is 15 residues. Germline V gene data show CDR1 as SNHLY and CDR2 as FYNNEI. CDR3 loop: CASSEGRRGGYGYTF. In DNA, the CDR3 is TGTGCCAGCAGTGAAGGGCGGCGGGGGGGCTATGGCTACACCTTC.

The chain has TRBV28 and TRBJ2-2; unclear D gene. The V end was cut by 2 bases, the J end by 7 bases, with 11 bases between. Germline V gives CDR1 MDHEN, CDR2 SYDVKM. There are 14 residues in the CDR3. This chain's CDR3 is CASSLSRGLGELFF. In DNA, the CDR3 is TGTGCCAGCAGTTTAAGCAGAGGTCTCGGGGAGCTGTTTTTT. The full variable domain, its missing parts supplied by reference TRBV28 and TRBJ2-2, is DVKVTQSSRYLVKRTGEKVFLECVQDMDHENMFWYRQDPGLGLRLIYFSYDVKMKEKGDIPEGYSVSREKKERFSLILESASTNQTSMYLCASSLSRGLGELFFGEGSRLTVL.

The J gene is TRBJ2-3, the V gene TRBV7-5; the table's TRBD2 call for D was not verified on the DNA. TRBV7-5 is a pseudogene segment. The length of the CDR3 is 18 residues. CDR3 nucleotide sequence: TGTGTCAGAAGCTTAGGAATAGCGGGACGAGCTTTCACAGATACGCAGTATTTT. Protein: CVRSLGIAGRAFTDTQYF.

The J gene is TRBJ2-7, the V gene TRBV7-8; possibly TRBD2 for D (7 bases). In germline, CDR1 is SGHVS, CDR2 FQNEAQ. V lost 0 bases and J 3 bases, leaving 15 bases between the germline ends. CDR3 length: 16 residues. CDR3 sequence (DNA): TGTGCCAGCAGCTTAGCCGGGGGGCACACCTACTACGAGCAGTACTTC. Translation: CASSLAGGHTYYEQYF.

This clone was counted a few times. The chain recombines TRBV30 with TRBJ1-1; 10 bases match TRBD1. CDR3 length: 11 residues. J lost 10 bases, V lost 8 bases, and 7 bases had no gene match. Looked up from germline, CDR1 is GTSNPN and CDR2 is SVGIG (reference sequence). The CDR3 here is CAPGQGWAAFF. As DNA, the CDR3 is TGTGCCCCGGGACAGGGGTGGGCAGCTTTCTTT.

This clone occurred once. The chain uses TRBV18 and TRBJ2-5; 7 nucleotides match TRBD2. The CDR3 runs 16 residues. Germline values: CDR1 KGHSH, CDR2 LQKENI. Germline trimming cut 6 bases from V and 4 bases from J; bases unmatched to any gene: 14. The CDR3 sequence: CASSRSGAVDTETQYF. The CDR3 DNA follows: TGTGCCAGCTCCCGAAGCGGGGCTGTTGATACAGAGACCCAGTACTTC.

CDR3 protein: CASSPPGHLEAFF. Written as DNA, the CDR3 is TGTGCCAGCAGCCCCCCGGGACACCTTGAAGCTTTCTTT. The chain joins TRBV14 to TRBJ1-1; TRBD1 might be the D (6 bases). This CDR3 spans 13 amino acids. Trimming pared 4 bases from V and 7 bases from J, leaving 13 bases between. Germline V gives CDR1 SGHDN, CDR2 FVKESK.

J is TRBJ2-5 and V is TRBV27, with 11 nucleotides matching TRBD2. After removal of 2 bases from V and 5 bases from J, the junction contained 4 bases not matched to a gene. The V gene's germline CDR1 is MNHEY and CDR2 SMNVEV (reference sequence). The CDR3 runs to 15 residues. Here the CDR3 DNA reads TGTGCCAGCAGTTTAGGACTAGCGGGCTCTGAGACCCAGTACTTC. Translation gives CASSLGLAGSETQYF.

This sequence joins TRBV7-2 and TRBJ2-7; D unresolved. V was shortened by 1 base and J by 3 bases, with 13 bases between the two germline ends. The CDR3 runs to 15 residues. The V gene's germline CDR1 is SGHTA and CDR2 FQGNSA. The CDR3 sequence is CASSLGQYGYYEQYF. CDR3 nucleotide sequence: TGTGCCAGCAGCTTAGGGCAGTACGGTTACTACGAGCAGTACTTC.

The chain carries TRBV11-3 and TRBJ1-1; D unclear. Per germline, CDR1 SGHNT and CDR2 YENEEA. V dropped 11 bases and J dropped 6 bases, with 16 bases sitting between them. The CDR3 spans 12 residues. This chain's CDR3 is CAPPQAPPEAFF. CDR3 DNA sequence: TGTGCCCCGCCCCAGGCCCCGCCTGAAGCTTTCTTT.

The chain employs TRBV19 and TRBJ1-5, with 7 bases aligning to TRBD1. Per the germline V gene, CDR1 is LNHDA and CDR2 is SQIVND (reference sequence). This CDR3 spans 13 amino acids. After removal of 7 bases from V and 6 bases from J, the junction contained 6 bases not matched to a gene. The CDR3 region has the DNA TGTGCCAGTACACTACAGGGGTCTCAGCCCCAGCATTTT. Protein product: CASTLQGSQPQHF.

A remark on this clone: Different DNA sequences within this sample yield the same CDR3. The chain couples TRBV7-9 to TRBJ1-2; 11 nucleotides line up with TRBD1. Unmatched junction bases numbered 4, after V lost 5 bases and J lost 5 bases. The germline V gene has CDR1 SEHNR and CDR2 FQNEAQ (reference sequence). The CDR3 contains 14 residues. CDR3 nucleotides: TGTGCCAGCAGCCTAGGGACAGGGGGATATGGCTACACCTTC. This sequence encodes CASSLGTGGYGYTF.

The chain recombines TRBV5-1 with TRBJ2-7; D not certain. The CDR3 totals 15 residues. Germline loops: CDR1 SGHRS, CDR2 YFSETQ. Deletions cut 2 bases from V and 3 bases from J, with 15 bases between. This CDR3 reads CASSFHSGLVYEQYF. The CDR3 region has the DNA TGCGCCAGCAGCTTTCACAGTGGGTTAGTCTACGAGCAGTACTTC.

The chain recombines TRBV10-2 with TRBJ2-1; D remains ambiguous. Trimming cost V 2 bases and J 3 bases, with 8 bases left between them. The CDR3 spans 14 residues. Germline assignment: CDR1 WSHSY and CDR2 SAAADI. Here the CDR3 DNA reads TGCGCCAGCAGTGAGGTTAGGCACTACAATGAGCAGTTCTTC. This gives the protein CASSEVRHYNEQFF.

The CDR3 region is CSVIAGEESYEQYF. CDR3 in DNA: TGCAGCGTTATAGCGGGAGAGGAATCCTACGAGCAGTACTTC. The chain couples TRBV29-1 to TRBJ2-7, with 9 bases aligning to TRBD2. The CDR3 is 14 amino acids. CDR1 SQVTM and CDR2 ANQGSEA come from the germline V gene. Trimming at V came to 5 bases and at J to 1 base, leaving 6 bases not matched to a gene.

The chain employs TRBV19 and TRBJ1-3; perhaps TRBD1 as D (6 bases). Trimming removed 8 bases at V and 0 bases at J, with 14 bases between. This CDR3 is 15 amino acids long. The germline V gene has CDR1 LNHDA and CDR2 SQIVND (reference sequence). The CDR3 protein is CASSPTGSSGNTIYF. The CDR3 region has the DNA TGTGCCAGTTCACCCACAGGGAGCTCTGGAAACACCATATATTTT.